One and the same sample provided the 22 T cell receptor beta chains below, sequenced in a study of CXCR3-negative and CXCR3-positive naive CD8 T cells. These receptors have no known antigen. Carrying UMI labels, the TRB cDNA libraries were prepared through 5' RACE. TCRdb processed the 5' RACE reads again and assigns one entry to each CDR3 protein, with no DNA. The sample totals over 70,000 distinct CDR3 sequences. Overall study results and limits: TRB CDR3s were more hydrophobic in CXCR3-positive than in CXCR3-negative naive cells.

Sequenced: naive CXCR3+ CD8+ T cells from blood. Subset in this sample: CD45RO-CCR7+CD27+CD95- naive CD8+ T cells expressing CXCR3 (TNR3+). All receptors come from a human donor in good health. Some clones in this sample may be carry-over from other donors' samples.

This chain connects TRBV7-6 to TRBJ2-1; the TCRdb D gene call, TRBD1, has no DNA to confirm it. This CDR3 is 16 amino acids long. The germline gives CDR1 SGHVS, CDR2 FNYEAQ. The CDR3: CASSQGAGSSYNEQFF.

The rearrangement joins TRBV11-2 to TRBJ2-3. The germline CDR1 and CDR2 sequences are SGHAT and FQNNGV. This CDR3 is 12 amino acids long. The CDR3 protein is CASSLEADTQYF. Variable domain in full (rest from reference TRBV11-2 and TRBJ2-3): EAGVAQSPRYKIIEKRQSVAFWCNPISGHATLYWYQQILGQGPKLLIQFQNNGVVDDSQLPKDRFSAERLKGVDSTLKIQPAKLEDSAVYLCASSLEADTQYFGPGTRLTVL.

V is TRBV15 and J is TRBJ1-3; TCRdb designates TRBD1, a call that cannot be tested without DNA. This CDR3 is built from 15 residues. Germline assignment: CDR1 LNHNV and CDR2 YYDKDF (reference sequence). CDR3 protein: CATSRESGRGNTIYF.

V is TRBV12-3 or TRBV12-4 and J is TRBJ2-7. The CDR3 totals 13 residues. The CDR3 sequence: CASSLTLIDEQYF.

The rearrangement joins TRBV13 to TRBJ1-1; TCRdb proposes TRBD1, but this gene call is untestable without DNA. Germline CDR1 reads PRHDT; CDR2 reads FYEKMQ (reference sequence). This CDR3 is built from 15 residues. The CDR3 region is CASSLRGHRNTEAFF.

The chain is built from TRBV5-1 and TRBJ2-1. CDR3 length equals 13 residues. Germline V gene sequence: CDR1 SGHRS, CDR2 YFSETQ. CDR3 residues: CASCRTVYNEQFF.

The chain is built from TRBV12-3 or TRBV12-4 and TRBJ2-7; TCRdb's D call of TRBD1 is untestable without DNA. The CDR3 has 14 amino acids. CDR3 sequence reads: CASSSQGASYEQYF.

V is TRBV6-5 and J is TRBJ1-2; TCRdb outputs TRBD1, but without DNA this stays unchecked. The CDR3 runs to 16 residues. Germline V gene lookup returns CDR1 MNHEY and CDR2 SVGAGI. CDR3 in amino acids: CASSYSGGQDVDGYTF.

This chain's CDR3 is CASSGSTEAFF. This chain joins TRBV5-1 and TRBJ1-1. Germline CDR1 is SGHRS and CDR2 is YFSETQ. The CDR3 has 11 amino acids.

V and J are TRBV2 and TRBJ2-7; TCRdb calls TRBD2, which cannot be checked without DNA. From germline, CDR1 is SNHLY and CDR2 FYNNEI. This CDR3 is 15 amino acids long. CDR3 sequence reads: CASSEGSSGPYEQYF.

The V and J genes are TRBV12-3 or TRBV12-4 and TRBJ2-1; the TCRdb D gene call, TRBD1, has no DNA to confirm it. The CDR3 is 15 amino acids. CDR3 region: CASIPGGSFYNEQFF.

This chain connects TRBV4-1 to TRBJ2-7; TCRdb gives TRBD2 as the D gene, but with no DNA this cannot be confirmed. The CDR3 spans 17 residues. Germline lookup yields CDR1 MGHRA and CDR2 YSYEKL. CDR3 loop: CASSPSRSGDWSYEQYF.

The chain links TRBV5-1 to TRBJ2-3; as DNA is missing, the TRBD2 call by TCRdb cannot be tested. The V gene's germline CDR1 is SGHRS and CDR2 YFSETQ. The CDR3 runs to 16 residues. CDR3 amino acids: CASSLVGTSGTDTQYF.

The chain has TRBV27 and TRBJ2-4; TCRdb indicates TRBD1, and absent DNA this call remains unverified. This CDR3 is 12 amino acids long. The germline gives CDR1 MNHEY, CDR2 SMNVEV (reference sequence). The CDR3 here is CASSFTRGIQYF.

This chain links TRBV6-2 or TRBV6-3 with TRBJ2-1; TCRdb picks TRBD1, but there is no DNA to check that call. This CDR3 is 11 amino acids long. Germline loops: CDR1 MNHEY, CDR2 SVGEGT. CDR3: CASGTDNEQFF.

The chain carries TRBV12-3 or TRBV12-4 and TRBJ1-4. The CDR3 sequence is 12 residues long. This CDR3 is CASSFVSEKLFF.

The chain employs TRBV7-9 and TRBJ1-1. The CDR3 spans 13 residues. The V gene's germline CDR1 is SEHNR and CDR2 FQNEAQ (reference sequence). The CDR3 sequence: CASSPILLPEAFF.

The rearrangement links TRBV5-1 to TRBJ2-3; TCRdb's D gene call, TRBD2, goes unchecked for lack of DNA. CDR3 length equals 18 residues. The germline V gene encodes CDR1 SGHRS and CDR2 YFSETQ. CDR3 protein: CASSLEAGGSPITDTQYF.

V and J are TRBV29-1 and TRBJ2-3; the TRBD2 assignment by TCRdb is unverifiable without DNA. CDR3 length equals 14 residues. Germline V gene sequence: CDR1 SQVTM, CDR2 ANQGSEA. The CDR3 spells CSVEVEGYTDTQYF.

V gene TRBV7-2 combines with J gene TRBJ2-1; TCRdb's D call of TRBD2 is untestable without DNA. The CDR3 has 19 amino acids. The germline gives CDR1 SGHTA, CDR2 FQGNSA. This chain's CDR3 is CASSPRRVKEAGGLNEQFF. The full variable domain, completed using reference TRBV7-2 and TRBJ2-1, is GAGVSQSPSNKVTEKGKDVELRCDPISGHTALYWYRQSLGQGLEFLIYFQGNSAPDKSGLPSDRFSAERTGGSVSTLTIQRTQQEDSAVYLCASSPRRVKEAGGLNEQFFGPGTRLTVL.

V gene TRBV24-1 combines with J gene TRBJ2-1; the TCRdb call, TRBD1, lacks DNA for checking. The CDR3 consists of 13 residues. Looked up from germline, CDR1 is KGHDR and CDR2 is SFDVKD. The CDR3: CATSGQGANEQFF.

The genes are TRBV7-2 and TRBJ2-7; no DNA is available, so the TRBD1 call from TCRdb remains unchecked. Germline loops: CDR1 SGHTA, CDR2 FQGNSA. The CDR3 totals 15 residues. The CDR3 loop is CASSSLQTGVYEQYF.